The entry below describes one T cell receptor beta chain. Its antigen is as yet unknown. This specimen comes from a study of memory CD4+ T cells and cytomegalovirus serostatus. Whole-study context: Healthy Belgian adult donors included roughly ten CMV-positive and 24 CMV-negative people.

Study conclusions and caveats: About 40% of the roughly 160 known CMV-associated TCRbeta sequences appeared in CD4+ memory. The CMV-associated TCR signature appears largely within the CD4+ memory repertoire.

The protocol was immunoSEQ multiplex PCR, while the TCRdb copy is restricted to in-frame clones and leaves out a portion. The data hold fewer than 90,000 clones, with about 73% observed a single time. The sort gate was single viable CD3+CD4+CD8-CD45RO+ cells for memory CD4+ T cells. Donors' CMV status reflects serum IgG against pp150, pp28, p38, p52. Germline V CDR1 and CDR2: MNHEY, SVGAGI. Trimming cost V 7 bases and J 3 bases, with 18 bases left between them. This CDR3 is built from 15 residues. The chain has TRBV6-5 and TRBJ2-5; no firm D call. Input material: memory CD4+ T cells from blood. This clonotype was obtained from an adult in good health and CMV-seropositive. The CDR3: CASTLRVGREETQYF. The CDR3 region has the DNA TGTGCCAGCACCCTCCGCGTTGGACGGGAAGAGACCCAGTACTTC.